This TCR beta chain appears in the sequencing data of a study of blood T cell repertoires in COVID-19. Study at large: Italy, Spain and the United States were the sources of the convalescent and acute COVID-19 samples. Sources were T cells, B-cell-depleted T cells, or PBMCs; the material itself was cDNA or gDNA.

Under the authors' procedure: Estimated nucleated cell counts came from reference gene primer amplification. Profiled with immunoSEQ multiplex PCR; TCRdb holds only in-frame clones, not every one. From that table come the V and J calls and clone size; the DNA was used to work out D and trimming. Counted here are 77,000 or so clones, more than 70% occurring once; the ten biggest clones make up over 4.5%. This clone was seen a few times. CDR1 and CDR2 from the germline V gene are SNHLY and FYNNEI. Trimming took 6 bases from V and 3 from J; bases not matched to a gene: 5. The CDR3 covers 15 residues. V is TRBV2 and J is TRBJ2-1; 10 positions match TRBD2. Specimen: peripheral blood. This TCR derives from a man older than 75 with acute or convalescent COVID-19. The CDR3 region has the DNA TGTGCCAGCAGGTCCGGGACTAGCGACTACAATGAGCAGTTCTTC. Its protein product is CASRSGTSDYNEQFF.